The 3 T cell receptor beta chains given below trace back to one sample, sequenced in a study of blood T cell repertoires in COVID-19. The repertoire was sequenced with immunoSEQ multiplex PCR; TCRdb's copy has only in-frame clones and lacks some. Of 200,000 to 300,000 clones listed, approximately 89% are singletons. The sequenced material came from PBMCs or T cells enriched from blood (not recorded which). Receptor source: a woman in her 40s with acute COVID-19.

The chain couples TRBV9 to TRBJ2-7, with 9 bases aligning to TRBD1. V dropped 3 bases and J dropped 3; count of bases not matched to a gene: 1. In germline, CDR1 is SGDLS, CDR2 YYNGEE. The CDR3 spans 13 residues. The CDR3 nucleotides read TGTGCCAGCAGCGCGACAGGGGGCTACGAGCAGTACTTC. Protein: CASSATGGYEQYF.

This clone was recorded a few times. J is TRBJ1-4 and V is TRBV28; 10 bases match TRBD1. The CDR3 consists of 14 residues. Germline V gene data show CDR1 as MDHEN and CDR2 as SYDVKM. The J segment lost 6 bases and the V segment lost 8 bases, leaving 6 bases of the junction unmatched. The CDR3 is CASHRTGGDEKLFF. The CDR3 DNA reads as TGTGCCAGCCATCGGACAGGGGGGGATGAAAAACTGTTTTTT.

This chain joins TRBV6-5 and TRBJ2-7; 10 nucleotides agree with TRBD1. This CDR3 spans 15 amino acids. Germline CDR1 MNHEY, CDR2 SVGAGI. The trim removed 6 bases at V and 2 bases at J, leaving 7 bases unmatched. The CDR3 loop is CASRARDRGTYEQYV. Written as DNA, the CDR3 is TGTGCCAGCAGGGCCCGGGACAGGGGTACCTACGAGCAGTACGTC.